This T cell receptor (beta chain) was observed in a study of blood T cells in healthy people across ages. Study-wide results and limits: More naive CD4+ cells and higher diversity marked long-lived donors relative to aged donors.

PCR was performed a second time for about 7 to 12 cycles using a sample-barcoded 5' primer and a J-beta primer mix. TCRdb recomputed calls from the 5' RACE reads with MiXCR, one row per CDR3 protein. The sample comprises some 1.8 million distinct CDR3 sequences, more than 35% of which are singletons, and 20% to 25% rests with the top ten. The individuals who served as donors were healthy Caucasians living in Russia, aged about 6 to 100. Note on this clonotype: Its antigen is unknown.

This CDR3 spans 13 amino acids. Between the trimmed V and J ends, which lost 10 bases and 1 base, there was a span of 13 bases. Germline CDR1 LGHNT, CDR2 FRNRAP. Source material: blood. V usage is TRBV12-5 and J usage is TRBJ1-1, with D hard to call. The TCR comes from a human donor in good health. The CDR3 coding sequence is TGTGCTACCCTGCGAGATGGGAACACTGAAGCTTTCTTT. Protein sequence: CATLRDGNTEAFF.